This TCR beta chain was obtained from a study of cytomegalovirus exposure and HLA in healthy donors. Amplification used 60 Vbeta primers and 13 Jbeta primers. Authors' methods: In a later analysis, some 80 million unique TCR beta chains included roughly 11 million shared by two or more donors. Sequenced by immunoSEQ multiplex PCR; TCRdb stores in-frame clones only, minus some. V and J calls plus clone size are reproduced from that table; the DNA served to infer D and trimming. In the table there are about 170,000 clones, over 75% of which are singletons. Study-wide findings and caveats: A missense DCLRE1C variant was associated with V- and J-gene trimming of TCR beta chains in a later analysis, and an independent cohort replicated the association.

To note about this clone: Its antigen is unidentified.

The CDR3 runs 15 residues. The germline V gene has CDR1 LNHDA and CDR2 SQIVND (reference sequence). V was pared by 5 bases and J by 6 bases, with 11 bases of the junction left unmatched. The TCR originated in a male donor in good health and CMV-seronegative. The sequencing input was PBMCs. The chain uses TRBV19 and TRBJ1-1, with 8 bases lining up with TRBD1. CDR3 coding DNA: TGTGCCAGTAGTCTCCCAGGACAGGGTAGGGCTGAAGCTTTCTTT. This translates into CASSLPGQGRAEAFF.